This T cell receptor beta chain was found in a study of identical twins. V was cut by 2 bases and J by 10 bases, with 3 bases left in between. The germline CDR1 and CDR2 sequences are MDHEN and SYDVKM. The CDR3 is made up of 11 amino acids. This clonotype was seen a few times. One entry per CDR3 protein results from TCRdb running MiXCR on the 5' RACE reads. Among a few hundred thousand distinct CDR3 sequences listed, approximately 18% were seen once. The source material was naive T cells sorted from blood. The rearrangement uses TRBV28 and TRBJ1-6; D remains ambiguous. The receptor comes from a middle-aged man in good health. CDR3 DNA sequence: TGTGCCAGCAGTTTAAACTCACCCCTCCACTTT. This gives the protein CASSLNSPLHF.